This T cell receptor (beta chain) was recorded in a study of CD8 T cells in Susac syndrome. Sequencing of TCR beta covered CD8+ and CD4+ T cells obtained from blood. V was cut by 4 bases and J by 3 bases, with 12 bases left in between. From germline, CDR1 is SNHLY and CDR2 FYNNEI. The CDR3 extends over 15 amino acids. Reverse transcription of roughly 0.45 to 1 ug RNA used random hexamers. Amplification of TCR beta CDR3 was carried out by immunoSEQ multiplex PCR, which covered 54 Vbeta and 13 Jbeta segments. TCRdb redid the calling of the immunoSEQ multiplex PCR reads with MiXCR, one entry per CDR3 protein. The table has under 150,000 distinct CDR3 sequences, approximately 94% seen once.

Sequenced sample: CD4+ T cells from PBMCs. This TCR came from a human donor with Susac syndrome. This rearrangement joins TRBV2 to TRBJ2-2, with D tentatively TRBD1 (5 bases). The CDR3 is CASSVQGGDTGELFF. Written as DNA, the CDR3 is TGTGCCAGCAGTGTGCAGGGTGGGGACACCGGGGAGCTGTTTTTT.